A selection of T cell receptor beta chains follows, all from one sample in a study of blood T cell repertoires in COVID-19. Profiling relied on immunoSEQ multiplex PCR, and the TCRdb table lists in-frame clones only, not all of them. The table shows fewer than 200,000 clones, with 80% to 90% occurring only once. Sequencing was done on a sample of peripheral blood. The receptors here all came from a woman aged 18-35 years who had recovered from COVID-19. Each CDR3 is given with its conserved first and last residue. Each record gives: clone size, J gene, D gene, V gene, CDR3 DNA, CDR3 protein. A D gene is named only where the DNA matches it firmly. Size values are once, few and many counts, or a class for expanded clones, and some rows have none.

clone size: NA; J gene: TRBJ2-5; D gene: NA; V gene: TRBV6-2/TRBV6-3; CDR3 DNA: TGTGCCAGCAGCCCCGGGTCGGCGGCCTGGGAGACCCAGTACTTC; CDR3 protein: CASSPGSAAWETQYF
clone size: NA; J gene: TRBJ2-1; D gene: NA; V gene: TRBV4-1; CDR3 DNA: TGCGCCAGCAGCCAAGGGACCGGAGGGGTTTACAATGAGCAGTTCTTC; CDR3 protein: CASSQGTGGVYNEQFF
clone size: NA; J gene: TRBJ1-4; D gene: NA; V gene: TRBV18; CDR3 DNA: TGTGCCAGCTCACCACAGACAGGCTTAAATGAAAAACTGTTTTTT; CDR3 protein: CASSPQTGLNEKLFF
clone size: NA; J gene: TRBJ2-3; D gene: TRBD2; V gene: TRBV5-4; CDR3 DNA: TGTGCCAGCAGCCCCTTAGCGGGGGGCTCCCTAGGGACAGATACGCAGTATTTT; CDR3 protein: CASSPLAGGSLGTDTQYF
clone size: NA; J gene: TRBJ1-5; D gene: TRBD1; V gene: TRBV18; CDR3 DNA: TGTGCCAGCTCCCGCGGAGACAGGGCGAGCAATCAGCCCCAGCATTTT; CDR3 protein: CASSRGDRASNQPQHF
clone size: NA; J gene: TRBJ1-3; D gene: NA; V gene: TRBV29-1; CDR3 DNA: TGCAGCGTCTCAGCAGGGGCTGGAAACACCATATATTTT; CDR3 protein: CSVSAGAGNTIYF
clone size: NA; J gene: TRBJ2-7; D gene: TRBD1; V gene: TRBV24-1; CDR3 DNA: TGTGCCACCAGTGATGCCGGGACAGGGGCCTACGAGCAGTACTTC; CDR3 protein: CATSDAGTGAYEQYF
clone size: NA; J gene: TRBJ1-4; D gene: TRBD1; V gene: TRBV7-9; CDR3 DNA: TGTGCCAGCAGCTCTGGGACAGGTACAACTAGGGAAAAACTGTTTTTT; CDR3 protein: CASSSGTGTTREKLFF
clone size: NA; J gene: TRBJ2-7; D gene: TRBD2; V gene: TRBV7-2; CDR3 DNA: TGTGCCAGCAGCTTAGCTTCCGGGACTAGGATGGACGAGCAGTACTTC; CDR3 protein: CASSLASGTRMDEQYF
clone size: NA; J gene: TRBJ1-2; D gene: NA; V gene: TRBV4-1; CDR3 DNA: TGCGCCAGCAGCCAAGTTTTGGGAGGGCACAACTATGGCTACACCTTC; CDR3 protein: CASSQVLGGHNYGYTF
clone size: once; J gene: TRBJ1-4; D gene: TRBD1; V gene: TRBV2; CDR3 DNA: TGTGCCAGCAGTGAAGCGGGACAGGGTTATGAAAAACTGTTTTTT; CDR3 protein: CASSEAGQGYEKLFF
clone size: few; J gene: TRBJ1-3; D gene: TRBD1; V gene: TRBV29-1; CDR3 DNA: TGCAGCGTGGGGGACAGGGATCCTGGAAACACCATATATTTT; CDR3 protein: CSVGDRDPGNTIYF
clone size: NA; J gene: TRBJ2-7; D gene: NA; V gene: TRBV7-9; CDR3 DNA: TGTGCCAGCAGCTTAGAGGGGTCAGGCCTTCGGTACGAGCAGTACTTC; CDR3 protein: CASSLEGSGLRYEQYF
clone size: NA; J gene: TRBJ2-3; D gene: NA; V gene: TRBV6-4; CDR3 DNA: TGTGCCAGCAGTGACAGCCCCACAGATACGCAGTATTTT; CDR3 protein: CASSDSPTDTQYF
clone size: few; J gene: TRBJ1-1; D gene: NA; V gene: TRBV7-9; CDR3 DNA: TGTGCCAGCAGCTTACAGAAGAACACTGAAGCTTTCTTT; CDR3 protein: CASSLQKNTEAFF
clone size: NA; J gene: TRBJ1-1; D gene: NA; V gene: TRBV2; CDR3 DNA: TGTGCCAGCAGTGAAGCGCTTGGCGGGGGGTGGACTGAAGCTTTCTTT; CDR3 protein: CASSEALGGGWTEAFF
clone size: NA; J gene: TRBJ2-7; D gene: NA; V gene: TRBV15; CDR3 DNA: TGTGCCACCAGCAGGGGGCATTCCTACGAGCAGTACTTC; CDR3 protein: CATSRGHSYEQYF
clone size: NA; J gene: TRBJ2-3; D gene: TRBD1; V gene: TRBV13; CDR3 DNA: TGTGCCAGCAGCGATCCCAGGGGGCGAACAGATACGCAGTATTTT; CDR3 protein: CASSDPRGRTDTQYF
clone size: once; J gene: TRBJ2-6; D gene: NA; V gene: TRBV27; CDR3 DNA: TGTGCCAGCAGTTCACAGGGCGGCTCTGGGGCCAACGTCCTGACTTTC; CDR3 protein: CASSSQGGSGANVLTF
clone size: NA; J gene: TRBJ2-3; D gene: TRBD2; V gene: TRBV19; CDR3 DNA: TGTGCCAGTAGTTTGGGGGAGGGCGCAGATACGCAGTATTTT; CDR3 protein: CASSLGEGADTQYF
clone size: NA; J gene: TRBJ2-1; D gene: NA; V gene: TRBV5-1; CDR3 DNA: TGCGCCAGCAGCTTTGGAGGTTACAATGAGCAGTTCTTC; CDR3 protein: CASSFGGYNEQFF
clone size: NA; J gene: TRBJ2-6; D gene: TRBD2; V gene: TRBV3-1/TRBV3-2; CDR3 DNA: TGTGCCAGCAGCCAGCCGGGACTAGCGGGAGGAACTGGGGCCAACGTCCTGACTTTC; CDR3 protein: CASSQPGLAGGTGANVLTF
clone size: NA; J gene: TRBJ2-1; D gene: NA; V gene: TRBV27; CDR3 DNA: TGTGCCAGCAGTCCAGACTCTCCGCTTGGGCAGTTCTTC; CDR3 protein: CASSPDSPLGQFF
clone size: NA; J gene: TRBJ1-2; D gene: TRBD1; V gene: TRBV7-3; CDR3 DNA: TGTGCCAGCAGCTTAAGAGCAGGGGGCAACTATGGCTACACCTTC; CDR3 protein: CASSLRAGGNYGYTF
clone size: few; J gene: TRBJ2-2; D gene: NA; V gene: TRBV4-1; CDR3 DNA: TGCGCCAGCAGCCAAGAAGTCAGGGGACGGAGGGAGCTGTTTTTT; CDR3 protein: CASSQEVRGRRELFF
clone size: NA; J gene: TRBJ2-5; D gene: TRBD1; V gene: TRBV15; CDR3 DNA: TGTGCCACCAGCGGGCAGGGGGCCCGGGAGACCCAGTACTTC; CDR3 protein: CATSGQGARETQYF
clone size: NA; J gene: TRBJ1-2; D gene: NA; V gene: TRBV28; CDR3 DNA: TGTGCCAGCAGTTTACCCGTAATATTTAACTATGGCTACACCTTC; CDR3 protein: CASSLPVIFNYGYTF
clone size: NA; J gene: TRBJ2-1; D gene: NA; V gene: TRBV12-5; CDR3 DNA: TGTGCTAGTGGGGTGGGGAGAAGGGCCGATGAGCAGTTCTTC; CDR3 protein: CASGVGRRADEQFF
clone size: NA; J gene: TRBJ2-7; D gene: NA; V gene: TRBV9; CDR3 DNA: TGTGCCAGCAGCGAGTACAGGGAGAGCTACGAGCAGTACTTC; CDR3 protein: CASSEYRESYEQYF
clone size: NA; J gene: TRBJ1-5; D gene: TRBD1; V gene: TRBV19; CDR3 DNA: TGTGCCAGTAGGTCCGGACAGGTCAGCAATCAGCCCCAGCATTTT; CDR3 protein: CASRSGQVSNQPQHF
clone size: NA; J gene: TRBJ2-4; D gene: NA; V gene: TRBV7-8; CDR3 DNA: TGTGCCAGCAGCTTACGGACAGCAAACATTCAGTACTTC; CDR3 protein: CASSLRTANIQYF
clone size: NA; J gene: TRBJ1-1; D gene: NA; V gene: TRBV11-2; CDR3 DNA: TGTGCCAGCAGCCCAAGAGCGGGGTACCCTGAAGCTTTCTTT; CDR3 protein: CASSPRAGYPEAFF
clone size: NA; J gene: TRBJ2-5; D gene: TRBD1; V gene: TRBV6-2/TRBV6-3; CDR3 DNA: TGTGCCAGCAGCCGGGACAGGGGGACCGGAGAGACCCAGTACTTC; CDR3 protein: CASSRDRGTGETQYF
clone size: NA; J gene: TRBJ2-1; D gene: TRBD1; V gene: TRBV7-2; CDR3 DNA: TGTGCCAGCAGCCCCGGGACAGGGGGCTGGAATGAGCAGTTCTTC; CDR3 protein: CASSPGTGGWNEQFF
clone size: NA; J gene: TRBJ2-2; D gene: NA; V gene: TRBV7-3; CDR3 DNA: TGTGCCAGCCAAAAAACGAACACCGGGGAGCTGTTTTTT; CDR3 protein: CASQKTNTGELFF
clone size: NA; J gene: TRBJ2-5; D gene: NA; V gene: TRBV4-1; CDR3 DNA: TGCGCCAGCAGCCAAGTTGTAGCAGAGACCCAGTACTTC; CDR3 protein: CASSQVVAETQYF
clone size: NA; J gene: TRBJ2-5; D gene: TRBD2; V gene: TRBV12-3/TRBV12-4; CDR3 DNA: TGTGCCAGTTCTCGGGAGGTACAAGAGACCCAGTACTTC; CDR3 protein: CASSREVQETQYF
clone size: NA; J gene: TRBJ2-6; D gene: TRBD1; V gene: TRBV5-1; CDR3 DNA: TGCGCCAGCAGACGTACGGGACAGGGGTCAGGTGGGGCCAACGTCCTGACTTTC; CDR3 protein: CASRRTGQGSGGANVLTF
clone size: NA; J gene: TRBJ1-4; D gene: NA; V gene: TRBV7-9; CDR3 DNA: TGTGCCAGCAGCTTAGACAGGGTCTATGAAAAACTGTTTTTT; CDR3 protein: CASSLDRVYEKLFF
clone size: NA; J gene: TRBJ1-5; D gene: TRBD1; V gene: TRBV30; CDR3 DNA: TGTGCCTGGAGTGTTGGTTTTCGGGACAGAGGTCAGCCCCAGCATTTT; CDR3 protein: CAWSVGFRDRGQPQHF
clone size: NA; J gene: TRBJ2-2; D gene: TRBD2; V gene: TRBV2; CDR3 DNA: TGTGCCAGCAGTGGGAGCGGGGGGGTCACCGGGGAGCTGTTTTTT; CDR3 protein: CASSGSGGVTGELFF
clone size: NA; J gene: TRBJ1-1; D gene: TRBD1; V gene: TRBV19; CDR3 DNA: TGTGCCAGTAGTAGCGGACAGGGGTCTGAAGCTTTCTTT; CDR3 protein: CASSSGQGSEAFF
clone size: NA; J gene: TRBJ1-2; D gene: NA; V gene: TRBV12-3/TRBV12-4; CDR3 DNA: TGTGCCAGCAGTCCGGGGGGCCTCTATGGCTACACCTTC; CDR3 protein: CASSPGGLYGYTF
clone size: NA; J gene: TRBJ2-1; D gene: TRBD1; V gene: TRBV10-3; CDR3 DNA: TGTGCCATCAGTGGGACAGGGGGATTCAATGAGCAGTTCTTC; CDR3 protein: CAISGTGGFNEQFF
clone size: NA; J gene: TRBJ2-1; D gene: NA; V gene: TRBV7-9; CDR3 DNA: TGTGCCAGCAGCTTATACACAGGACAGAACTACAATGAGCAGTTCTTC; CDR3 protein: CASSLYTGQNYNEQFF
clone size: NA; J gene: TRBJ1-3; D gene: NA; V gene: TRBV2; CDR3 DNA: TGTGCCAGCAGCCAATTTTCGACGGCGGTCTCTGGAAACACCATATATTTT; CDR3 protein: CASSQFSTAVSGNTIYF
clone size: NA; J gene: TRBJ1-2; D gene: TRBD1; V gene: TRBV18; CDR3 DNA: TGTGCCAGCTCACCGGGACAGGCTAACTATGGCTACACCTTC; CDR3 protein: CASSPGQANYGYTF
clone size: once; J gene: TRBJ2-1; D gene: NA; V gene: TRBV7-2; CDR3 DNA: TGTGCCAGCAGCCCCGCAGGGTTACCCTACAATGAGCAGTTCTTC; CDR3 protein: CASSPAGLPYNEQFF